This TCR beta chain was obtained from a study of shared clonotypes between healthy human individuals. Positive CCR7 selection of CD45RO-negative cells yielded the naive CD8 cells, and terminally differentiated effector memory CD45RA+ cells were excluded. Those who donated, Caucasian adults without exception, all lived in Nashville, Tennessee. Germline CDR1 is SGHTA and CDR2 is FQGTGA. V was pared by 5 bases and J by 0 bases, with 8 bases between. This CDR3 contains 14 residues. General observations from the study: Estimated richness was generally greater in naive than memory subsets.

Across several immunoSEQ plates, the genomic DNA of each subset was split evenly. Sequencing used immunoSEQ multiplex PCR; TCRdb keeps in-frame clones, though not all of them. The top ten hold under 1.5% of the sample, which has some 2 million clones, about 94% seen once. Details on this clone: The antigen is unknown. The same CDR3 can be traced to other DNA sequences in this sample.

V is TRBV7-3 and J is TRBJ2-1, with a possible D match to TRBD2 (5 bases). This clonotype was sampled from a man in his late teens or twenties in good health. Sequenced material: naive CD8+ T cells sorted from blood. In nucleotides, the CDR3 is TGTGCCAGCAGCCCAGGACTCTCCTACAATGAGCAGTTCTTC. The encoded protein is CASSPGLSYNEQFF.